This T cell receptor beta chain stems from a study of Graves' ophthalmopathy and Graves' hyperthyroidism. The CDR3 sequence is 13 residues long. V lost 3 bases to trimming and J lost 4 bases, with 9 bases between them. CDR1 and CDR2 from the germline V gene are MNHNS and SASEGT. Using RNA transcripts, the TCR beta CDR3 regions were amplified. An initial RT-PCR round employing HTBI primers preceded a second-round multiplex PCR. TCRdb analysed the multiplex PCR reads with MiXCR anew, one entry per CDR3 protein. The table records approximately 210,000 distinct CDR3 sequences, 20% to 25% of them present only once.

The sample comprised peripheral blood. This TCR came from a woman in her 50s with Graves' ophthalmopathy. The rearrangement joins TRBV6-1 to TRBJ2-5; tentative D call: TRBD2 (5 bases). The CDR3 DNA reads TGTGCCAGCAGTGACCAAGGGAGAGAGACCCAGTACTTC. It encodes CASSDQGRETQYF.